Listed here are 32 T cell receptor beta chains from one sample, sequenced in a study of shared clonotypes between healthy human individuals. Assay used: immunoSEQ multiplex PCR; TCRdb lists only in-frame clones, some missing. The data contain over a million clones, 98% of them singletons. The source material was naive CD4+ T cells sorted from blood. Noted subset: CD45RA+ positively selected. These receptors were taken from a man younger than 40 in good health.

This chain joins TRBV9 and TRBJ2-5, with D tentatively TRBD2 (6 bases). Germline V gives CDR1 SGDLS, CDR2 YYNGEE. Trimming cost V 3 bases and J 1 base, with 10 bases left between them. CDR3 length: 14 residues. CDR3 nucleotide sequence: TGTGCCAGCAGCGACGGACTATTCCAAGAGACCCAGTACTTC. Translating it yields CASSDGLFQETQYF. The full variable domain, its missing parts supplied by reference TRBV9 and TRBJ2-5, is DSGVTQTPKHLITATGQRVTLRCSPRSGDLSVYWYQQSLDQGLQFLIQYYNGEERAKGNILERFSAQQFPDLHSELNLSSLELGDSALYFCASSDGLFQETQYFGPGTRLLVL.

The chain couples TRBV2 to TRBJ1-2, with 7 bases fitting TRBD1. The CDR3 loop spans 14 amino acids. V lost 6 bases, J lost 4 bases, and 8 bases stayed unmatched. CDR1 and CDR2 from the germline V gene are SNHLY and FYNNEI. The DNA for the CDR3 is TGTGCCAGCAGACCGGGACAGCAAACCTATGGCTACACCTTC. This gives the protein CASRPGQQTYGYTF.

This chain connects TRBV18 to TRBJ1-5; 10 positions agree with TRBD1. The CDR3 spans 15 residues. After removal of 3 bases from V and 6 bases from J, the junction contained 5 bases not matched to a gene. Germline V lookup: CDR1 KGHSH, CDR2 LQKENI. Here the CDR3 reads CASSPSGTGVQPQHF. The CDR3 DNA reads TGTGCCAGCTCACCCTCCGGGACAGGGGTTCAGCCCCAGCATTTT. The entire variable domain, with the rest obtained from reference TRBV18 and TRBJ1-5, is as follows: NAGVMQNPRHLVRRRGQEARLRCSPMKGHSHVYWYRQLPEEGLKFMVYLQKENIIDESGMPKERFSAEFPKEGPSILRIQQVVRGDSAAYFCASSPSGTGVQPQHFGDGTRLSIL.

This rearrangement joins TRBV4-3 to TRBJ1-4; D is unresolved. The CDR3 contains 15 residues. From germline, CDR1 is LGHNA and CDR2 YSLEER. With 1 base removed from V and 1 base from J, the gap between germline ends came to 7 bases. The CDR3 spells CASSQGAGTNEKLFF. The CDR3 coding sequence is TGCGCCAGCAGCCAAGGGGCCGGAACTAATGAAAAACTGTTTTTT.

This chain connects TRBV28 to TRBJ1-5; D gene unclear. The CDR3 has 14 residues. V lost 6 bases and J lost 0, with 9 bases in between. Germline CDR1 MDHEN, CDR2 SYDVKM. DNA of the CDR3: TGTGCCAGCAGATCATCTTATAGCAATCAGCCCCAGCATTTT. It translates to CASRSSYSNQPQHF.

The chain combines TRBV4-1 with TRBJ2-3, with D unclear. The CDR3 spans 13 residues. Germline CDR1 MGHRA, CDR2 YSYEKL. V gave up 1 base and J gave up 8 bases, with 10 bases separating them. The CDR3 is CASSQALGVTQYF. The CDR3 nucleotides read TGCGCCAGCAGCCAAGCGTTGGGTGTTACGCAGTATTTT.

This clone was observed a single time. The chain recombines TRBV28 with TRBJ2-7; D is possibly TRBD1 (5 bases). Germline V CDR1 and CDR2: MDHEN, SYDVKM. The CDR3 is 15 residues long. V gave up 5 bases and J gave up 2 bases, with 16 bases separating them. The CDR3, as DNA: TGTGCCAGCAGTAACAGGCAAGGCCAACCCTACGAGCAGTACTTC. Its translation is CASSNRQGQPYEQYF.

This chain links TRBV11-2 with TRBJ2-1; D gene uncertain. Germline assignment: CDR1 SGHAT and CDR2 FQNNGV. This CDR3 has 14 residues. V was shortened by 3 bases and J by 4 bases, with 10 bases between the two germline ends. The CDR3 spells CASSFKSTYNEQFF. CDR3 nucleotides: TGTGCCAGCAGCTTTAAATCCACGTACAATGAGCAGTTCTTC.

The genes are TRBV7-9 and TRBJ1-1, with TRBD1 matching 8 bases. Germline values: CDR1 SEHNR, CDR2 FQNEAQ (reference sequence). The CDR3 length is 14 residues. The V and J ends lost 3 bases and 4 bases, in that order; junction bases with no gene match: 4. CDR3 DNA sequence: TGTGCCAGCAGCTTTAGACAGGGGACCACTGAAGCTTTCTTT. Translating gives CASSFRQGTTEAFF.

With regard to this clone: In the same sample, other DNA sequences code for this CDR3. V usage is TRBV28 and J usage is TRBJ2-7; D is ambiguous. In germline, CDR1 is MDHEN, CDR2 SYDVKM. The CDR3 has 11 residues. V dropped 10 bases and J dropped 1 base, with 8 bases sitting between them. Here the CDR3 reads CAISGSYEQYF. The CDR3 coding sequence is TGTGCCATCTCTGGATCCTACGAGCAGTACTTC.

This clone appeared a single time. The rearrangement uses TRBV4-3 and TRBJ2-2; D is unclear. CDR1 is LGHNA, CDR2 YSLEER, per germline. V lost 8 bases and J 0 bases, leaving 7 bases between the germline ends. The CDR3 contains 13 residues. CDR3 bases: TGCGCCAGCCGACCACCGAACACCGGGGAGCTGTTTTTT. Protein product: CASRPPNTGELFF.

The genes are TRBV29-1 and TRBJ2-5; the D call may be TRBD1 or TRBD2 (6 bases each). CDR1 is SQVTM and CDR2 is ANQGSEA in the germline V gene. The CDR3 covers 16 residues. Trimming removed 7 bases at V and 5 bases at J, with 26 bases between. DNA for the CDR3: TGCAGCGCCGCGGACACGGGGGCGTCCCGGGGGGAGACCCAGTACTTC. Protein product: CSAADTGASRGETQYF.

V and J are TRBV5-4 and TRBJ2-1; perhaps D is TRBD1 or TRBD2 (7 bases each). Trimming pared 2 bases from V and 1 base from J, leaving 10 bases between. In germline, CDR1 is SGHNT, CDR2 YYREEE (reference sequence). The CDR3 is made up of 15 amino acids. CDR3: CASSFQGGSYNEQFF. The CDR3 DNA sequence: TGTGCCAGCAGCTTCCAGGGGGGGTCCTACAATGAGCAGTTCTTC.

The CDR3 here is CASSQVAGENTEAFF. CDR3 nucleotides: TGTGCCAGCAGCCAAGTGGCAGGGGAGAACACTGAAGCTTTCTTT. J is TRBJ1-1 and V is TRBV4-2; TRBD1 is a possible D gene (6 bases). Germline values: CDR1 LGHNA, CDR2 YNFKEQ. The CDR3 spans 15 residues. The V end lost 1 base, the J end lost 1 base, and 10 bases lay between the germline ends.

The chain joins TRBV6-5 to TRBJ2-1; 7 nucleotides agree with TRBD2. CDR3 length equals 15 residues. The germline gives CDR1 MNHEY, CDR2 SVGAGI. V shed 5 bases and J 4 bases; nucleotides not matched to a gene: 8. The CDR3 region is CASSTPGRGYNEQFF. Written as DNA, the CDR3 is TGTGCCAGCAGTACCCCTGGGAGGGGATACAATGAGCAGTTCTTC.

The rearrangement uses TRBV5-4 and TRBJ2-5, with 8 nucleotides matching TRBD2. Trimming removed 4 bases from V and 5 bases from J; junction bases left unmatched: 10. There are 15 residues in the CDR3. The V gene's germline CDR1 is SGHNT and CDR2 YYREEE (reference sequence). The CDR3 DNA sequence: TGTGCCAGCAGCCCCTCTCCGGAGCGGGGGGAGACCCAGTACTTC. It codes for CASSPSPERGETQYF. Using reference TRBV5-4 and TRBJ2-5 for the parts outside the CDR3, the full variable domain is ETGVTQSPTHLIKTRGQQVTLRCSSQSGHNTVSWYQQALGQGPQFIFQYYREEENGRGNFPPRFSGLQFPNYSSELNVNALELDDSALYLCASSPSPERGETQYFGPGTRLLVL.

This chain links TRBV21-1 with TRBJ1-1; the listed D gene, TRBD1, was not tested against the DNA. TRBV21-1 is listed as a pseudogene. The CDR3 is 14 residues long. The chain's CDR3 is CASSLRTGQGEAFF. The DNA of the CDR3 is TGTGCCAGCAGCCTACGGACAGGACAAGGTGAAGCTTTCTTT.

The V and J genes are TRBV2 and TRBJ2-1; 9 bases align to TRBD2. This CDR3 has 15 amino acids. The trim removed 4 bases at V and 6 bases at J, leaving 7 bases unmatched. Germline lookup yields CDR1 SNHLY and CDR2 FYNNEI. The CDR3 loop reads CASSVAGGGLNEQFF. CDR3 nucleotide sequence: TGTGCCAGCAGTGTGGCGGGAGGGGGGCTCAATGAGCAGTTCTTC.

This chain joins TRBV5-5 and TRBJ2-5; D remains ambiguous. This CDR3 contains 14 residues. V was trimmed by 2 bases and J by 3 bases, leaving 11 bases between them. Per germline, CDR1 SGHKS and CDR2 YYEKEE (reference sequence). CDR3 loop: CASSFLGREETQYF. CDR3 nucleotides: TGTGCCAGCAGCTTTCTAGGCCGGGAAGAGACCCAGTACTTC.

The chain combines TRBV13 with TRBJ2-5, with a weak D call TRBD1 (5 bases). The germline V gene encodes CDR1 PRHDT and CDR2 FYEKMQ (reference sequence). With 3 bases removed from V and 4 bases from J, the gap between germline ends came to 12 bases. The CDR3 runs to 14 residues. The CDR3 DNA reads as TGTGCCAGCAGCTTTAGGACACTTGGAGAGACCCAGTACTTC. Encoded protein: CASSFRTLGETQYF.

The rearrangement joins TRBV5-1 to TRBJ2-1, with TRBD2 as a possible D gene (5 bases). The ends were cut back, 0 bases at V and 8 bases at J, with 15 bases in the middle. CDR3 length: 15 residues. Per germline, CDR1 SGHRS and CDR2 YFSETQ. CDR3 nucleotides: TGCGCCAGCAGCTTGGCCTTGGTCGGCGGGCATGAGCAGTTCTTC. It codes for CASSLALVGGHEQFF.

The chain links TRBV6-1 to TRBJ2-5, with 8 bases fitting TRBD1. In germline, CDR1 is MNHNS, CDR2 SASEGT. The CDR3 has 17 amino acids. Trimming took 2 bases from V and 5 from J; bases not matched to a gene: 13. In DNA, the CDR3 is TGTGCCAGCAGTGAACCGCCACAGGACAGGGTGGGGGAGACCCAGTACTTC. It is translated as CASSEPPQDRVGETQYF.

This clone showed up just a few times. The chain links TRBV6-1 to TRBJ2-1, with 8 bases matching TRBD2. Trimming took 1 base from V and 4 from J; bases not matched to a gene: 0. The germline V gene has CDR1 MNHNS and CDR2 SASEGT. This CDR3 is 14 amino acids long. CDR3 loop: CASSEVAGYNEQFF. In DNA, the CDR3 is TGTGCCAGCAGTGAAGTAGCGGGGTACAATGAGCAGTTCTTC.

This clone has only one observation. The chain couples TRBV27 to TRBJ2-2; D is unclear. CDR3 length: 15 residues. Germline lookup yields CDR1 MNHEY and CDR2 SMNVEV (reference sequence). The V and J ends lost 3 bases and 1 base respectively, with 9 bases between them. CDR3 sequence reads: CASSLVRQNTGELFF. The CDR3 DNA reads TGTGCCAGCAGTTTGGTCCGACAGAACACCGGGGAGCTGTTTTTT.

The chain employs TRBV5-1 and TRBJ2-3; D is tentatively TRBD1 or TRBD2 (5 bases each). The germline V gene has CDR1 SGHRS and CDR2 YFSETQ. Trimming took 0 bases from V and 4 from J, leaving 15 bases between them. The CDR3 loop spans 16 amino acids. The CDR3 coding sequence is TGCGCCAGCAGCTTGGAAGGGACCATGGGCCCAGATACGCAGTATTTT. This codes for CASSLEGTMGPDTQYF.

This rearrangement joins TRBV5-1 to TRBJ2-2; D gene unclear. CDR1 SGHRS and CDR2 YFSETQ come from the germline V gene. The V end was cut by 2 bases, the J end by 3 bases, with 8 bases between. The CDR3 covers 14 residues. The CDR3 is CASSLKRDTGELFF. DNA of the CDR3: TGCGCCAGCAGCTTAAAACGCGACACCGGGGAGCTGTTTTTT.

This clone was observed once. The V gene is TRBV7-9, the J gene TRBJ2-2, with D unresolved. Germline-derived CDR1 and CDR2 are SEHNR and FQNEAQ (reference sequence). The CDR3 contains 15 residues. V lost 5 bases, J lost 4 bases, and 14 bases lay in between. The CDR3 sequence is CASSLYLDGTGELFF. The CDR3 DNA follows: TGTGCCAGCAGCCTCTACCTGGACGGCACCGGGGAGCTGTTTTTT.

The chain carries TRBV28 and TRBJ2-7; D unresolved. Germline CDR1 MDHEN, CDR2 SYDVKM. The V end was cut by 7 bases, the J end by 12 bases, with 16 bases between. This CDR3 region has 11 residues. CDR3 in amino acids: CASTAVDDLYF. The DNA for the CDR3 is TGTGCCAGCACCGCAGTGGACGATTTGTACTTC.

This clone was observed once. This chain connects TRBV28 to TRBJ1-5; D is perhaps TRBD1 (5 bases). From germline, CDR1 is MDHEN and CDR2 SYDVKM. This CDR3 has 16 residues. With 6 bases removed from V and 2 bases from J, the gap between germline ends came to 17 bases. As DNA, the CDR3 is TGTGCCAGCAGCGTGTCAGGGAAGTGGGGCAATCAGCCCCAGCATTTT. Translating gives CASSVSGKWGNQPQHF.

In the case of this clone: Other DNA variants within this sample encode the same CDR3. V is TRBV5-1 and J is TRBJ1-2; a weak D match, TRBD1 (5 bases). The CDR3 runs to 13 residues. The V end was cut by 0 bases, the J end by 2 bases, with 5 bases between. The germline CDR1 and CDR2 sequences are SGHRS and YFSETQ. The CDR3 is CASSLGQNYGYTF. CDR3 bases: TGCGCCAGCAGCTTGGGACAGAACTATGGCTACACCTTC.

The V call is TRBV25-1, the J call TRBJ2-7, with 10 bases identical to TRBD1. The CDR3 length is 16 residues. V lost 3 bases to trimming and J lost 3 bases; unmatched junction nucleotides: 8. Germline assignment: CDR1 MGHDK and CDR2 SYGVNS. CDR3 residues: CASSDQRWTGGYEQYF. In nucleotides, the CDR3 is TGTGCCAGCAGTGACCAAAGATGGACAGGGGGCTACGAGCAGTACTTC.

The CDR3 loop is CASSLGSGYNEQFF. CDR3 coding DNA: TGTGCCAGCAGCTTGGGGAGCGGGTACAATGAGCAGTTCTTC. The genes are TRBV5-6 and TRBJ2-1; tentative D call: TRBD2 (6 bases). This CDR3 has 14 amino acids. The germline V and J ends were trimmed by 0 bases and 4 bases, with 8 bases remaining between them. Looked up from germline, CDR1 is SGHDT and CDR2 is YYEEEE.